This T cell receptor beta chain is drawn from a study of blood T cell repertoires in COVID-19. The authors' processing: Quantification of nucleated cells was approximated via reference gene primer amplification. This table comes from immunoSEQ multiplex PCR, and its TCRdb copy is limited to in-frame clones, with some not included. V, J and clone size are those of that table, while D and trimming were read from the DNA. This sample has 95,000 to 100,000 clones, with 84% found just once. Germline V lookup: CDR1 MNHEY, CDR2 SVGAGI. J was trimmed by 14 bases and V by 0 bases; bases with no gene match: 12. This CDR3 contains 16 residues.

Sequencing was done on a sample of peripheral blood. The source is a human donor in a cohort sampled during active COVID-19. The chain couples TRBV6-5 to TRBJ1-6; 8 bases line up with TRBD1. The CDR3 nucleotides are TGTGCCAGCAGTTACTCCCCGGACAGGGTTTTGTTGGCCCTCCACTTT. Residues: CASSYSPDRVLLALHF.